Shown below are 13 T cell receptor beta chains from a single sample sequenced in a study of glioma-infiltrating T cells after dendritic cell vaccination. Method: immunoSEQ multiplex PCR; TCRdb's copy keeps in-frame clones and lacks some. The sample includes about 95,000 clones, under 90% of them seen just once. The sequences come from blood, collected before dendritic cell vaccination. The receptors originated from a human donor with glioblastoma.

The rearrangement uses TRBV5-6 and TRBJ1-5; D perhaps matches TRBD1 (6 bases). V lost 0 bases, J lost 6 bases, and 7 bases lay in between. CDR1 SGHDT and CDR2 YYEEEE come from the germline V gene. The CDR3 is 13 residues long. The CDR3, as DNA: TGTGCCAGCAGCTTGGTAGGGGGTCAGCCCCAGCATTTT. Translating it yields CASSLVGGQPQHF.

J is TRBJ2-1 and V is TRBV7-7; 7 bases align to TRBD1. Germline loops: CDR1 SSHAT, CDR2 FNYEAQ (reference sequence). V lost 2 bases to trimming and J lost 8 bases; unmatched junction nucleotides: 6. The CDR3 loop spans 14 amino acids. As DNA, the CDR3 is TGTGCCAGCAGCTTACCGGGACAGAATCATGAGCAGTTCTTC. Translation: CASSLPGQNHEQFF.

The genes are TRBV29-1 and TRBJ2-1; 12 nucleotides match TRBD2. The CDR3 is 18 amino acids. The V gene's germline CDR1 is SQVTM and CDR2 ANQGSEA. The V and J ends lost 1 base and 5 bases, in that order; junction bases with no gene match: 12. The CDR3: CSVEGLAGGPMKNNEQFF. CDR3 nucleotide sequence: TGCAGCGTTGAAGGCCTAGCGGGGGGGCCGATGAAGAACAATGAGCAGTTCTTC.

This clone came up a few times. This chain joins TRBV6-4 and TRBJ1-3; the D gene is possibly TRBD1 (5 bases). From germline, CDR1 is MRHNA and CDR2 SNTAGT. The CDR3 covers 17 residues. Trimming removed 1 base from V and 0 bases from J, with 13 bases in between. The CDR3 loop reads CASSDCPGLSSGNTIYF. The CDR3 nucleotides are TGTGCCAGCAGTGACTGTCCAGGGTTGTCCTCTGGAAACACCATATATTTT.

This clone was detected a few times. The V and J genes are TRBV2 and TRBJ1-1, with D uncertain. V lost 7 bases, J lost 1 base, and 7 bases lay in between. The CDR3 totals 12 residues. Per germline, CDR1 SNHLY and CDR2 FYNNEI. The CDR3 bases are TGTGCCAGCATGCAGTGGAACACTGAAGCTTTCTTT. The encoded protein is CASMQWNTEAFF.

Only one count was recorded for this clone. The chain joins TRBV5-1 to TRBJ2-4, with 14 bases aligning to TRBD2. CDR1 is SGHRS, CDR2 YFSETQ, per germline. CDR3 size: 15 residues. The ends lost 4 bases at V and 6 bases at J; junction bases unmatched: 3. Here the CDR3 reads CASSDGTSGGNIQYF. CDR3 DNA: TGCGCCAGCAGCGACGGGACTAGCGGGGGAAACATTCAGTACTTC.

The CDR3 loop is CANSFAGWGNTIYF. CDR3 sequence (DNA): TGTGCCAACTCCTTCGCGGGGTGGGGAAACACCATATATTTT. V usage is TRBV7-9 and J usage is TRBJ1-3; D is undetermined. The CDR3 covers 14 residues. Looked up from germline, CDR1 is SEHNR and CDR2 is FQNEAQ (reference sequence). Trimming pared 10 bases from V and 4 bases from J, leaving 17 bases between.

This clone showed up just once. The chain carries TRBV29-1 and TRBJ2-3; TRBD1 might be the D (6 bases). Deletions cut 3 bases from V and 1 base from J, with 17 bases between. Germline CDR1 SQVTM, CDR2 ANQGSEA. The CDR3 is 16 residues long. CDR3 nucleotides: TGCAGCGTTGAGTTCATACAGGGACCTCGCACAGATACGCAGTATTTT. It translates to CSVEFIQGPRTDTQYF.

The chain recombines TRBV5-4 with TRBJ1-1; a possible D gene is TRBD1 (5 bases). This CDR3 is built from 13 residues. Germline V lookup: CDR1 SGHNT, CDR2 YYREEE (reference sequence). V gave up 4 bases and J gave up 3 bases, with 10 bases separating them. The CDR3 loop is CASSMTVDTEAFF. Written as DNA, the CDR3 is TGTGCCAGCAGCATGACAGTTGACACTGAAGCTTTCTTT. Full variable domain (rest looked up from reference TRBV5-4 and TRBJ1-1): ETGVTQSPTHLIKTRGQQVTLRCSSQSGHNTVSWYQQALGQGPQFIFQYYREEENGRGNFPPRFSGLQFPNYSSELNVNALELDDSALYLCASSMTVDTEAFFGQGTRLTVV.

The genes are TRBV5-8 and TRBJ2-7; TRBD1 aligns across 11 bases. The ends lost 4 bases at V and 1 base at J; junction bases unmatched: 1. There are 14 residues in the CDR3. Germline V gene sequence: CDR1 SGHTS, CDR2 YDEGEE. The CDR3 nucleotides read TGTGCCAGCAGCCGGGACAGGGGGTCCTACGAGCAGTACTTC. Protein sequence: CASSRDRGSYEQYF.

The chain carries TRBV4-3 and TRBJ2-5, with TRBD2 matching over 11 bases. CDR1 is LGHNA and CDR2 is YSLEER in the germline V gene. The V and J ends lost 4 bases and 4 bases, in that order; junction bases with no gene match: 5. CDR3 size: 15 residues. CDR3 protein: CASSRGTSGSETQYF. CDR3 sequence (DNA): TGCGCCAGCAGCCGAGGGACTAGCGGTTCAGAGACCCAGTACTTC.

The J gene is TRBJ2-7, the V gene TRBV5-1, with 11 bases lining up with TRBD2. Germline V gene data show CDR1 as SGHRS and CDR2 as YFSETQ. The CDR3 consists of 16 residues. V gave up 4 bases and J gave up 2 bases; unmatched junction bases: 8. CDR3 sequence: CASSAEPGLAAYEQYF. The CDR3 DNA is TGCGCCAGCAGCGCGGAACCGGGACTAGCGGCCTACGAGCAGTACTTC. Together with reference TRBV5-1 and TRBJ2-7, the CDR3 gives the full variable domain: KAGVTQTPRYLIKTRGQQVTLSCSPISGHRSVSWYQQTPGQGLQFLFEYFSETQRNKGNFPGRFSGRQFSNSRSEMNVSTLELGDSALYLCASSAEPGLAAYEQYFGPGTRLTVT.

J is TRBJ2-1 and V is TRBV4-1, with D possibly matching TRBD2 (6 bases). V gave up 0 bases and J gave up 4 bases, with 16 bases separating them. The CDR3 has 17 residues. Germline CDR1 is MGHRA and CDR2 is YSYEKL. DNA of the CDR3: TGCGCCAGCAGCCAAGATCAAGTTAGCGGTCCGTACAATGAGCAGTTCTTC. Translating gives CASSQDQVSGPYNEQFF.